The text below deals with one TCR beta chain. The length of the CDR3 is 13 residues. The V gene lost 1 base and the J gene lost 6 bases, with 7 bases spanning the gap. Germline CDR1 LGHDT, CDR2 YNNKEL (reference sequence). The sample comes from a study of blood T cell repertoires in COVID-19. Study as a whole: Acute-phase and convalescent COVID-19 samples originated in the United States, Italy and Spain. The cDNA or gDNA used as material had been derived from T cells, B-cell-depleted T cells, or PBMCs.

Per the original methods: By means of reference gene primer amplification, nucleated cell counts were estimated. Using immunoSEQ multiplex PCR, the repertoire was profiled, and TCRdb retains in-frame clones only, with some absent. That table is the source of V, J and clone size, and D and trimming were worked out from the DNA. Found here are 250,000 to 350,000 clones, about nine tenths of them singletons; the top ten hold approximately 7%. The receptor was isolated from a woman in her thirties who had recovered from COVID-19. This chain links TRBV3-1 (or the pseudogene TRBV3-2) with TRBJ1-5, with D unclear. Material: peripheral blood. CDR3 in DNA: TGTGCCAGCAGCCAAGGGCCGGGTCAGCCCCAGCATTTT. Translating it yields CASSQGPGQPQHF.